The present T cell receptor (beta chain) was sequenced within a study of cytomegalovirus exposure and HLA in healthy donors. Study-wide results and limits: There was a cluster of highly shared sequence variants that was likely a sequencing artifact. Usually a TCR sequence was rare, but some public TCRs were found in many donors.

Primers included in the PCR were 60 Vbeta and 13 Jbeta primers. The method was immunoSEQ multiplex PCR; TCRdb's version includes in-frame clones alone and lacks a portion of them. The table lists 55,000 to 70,000 clones, 70% to 90% of them singletons. This CDR3 has 15 amino acids. The junction had 6 bases not matched to a gene; V was cut back by 3 bases and J by 3 bases. Germline CDR1 and CDR2: SGDLS and YYNGEE. A word on this clone: Its antigen is unknown.

Sequencing was done on a sample of PBMCs. The TCR sequence derives from a male donor in good health and CMV-seronegative. This rearrangement joins TRBV9 to TRBJ2-5, with 9 bases that match TRBD2. CDR3 DNA sequence: TGTGCCAGCAGCGACGATAGCGGGAGAAAAGAGACCCAGTACTTC. Amino acids: CASSDDSGRKETQYF.